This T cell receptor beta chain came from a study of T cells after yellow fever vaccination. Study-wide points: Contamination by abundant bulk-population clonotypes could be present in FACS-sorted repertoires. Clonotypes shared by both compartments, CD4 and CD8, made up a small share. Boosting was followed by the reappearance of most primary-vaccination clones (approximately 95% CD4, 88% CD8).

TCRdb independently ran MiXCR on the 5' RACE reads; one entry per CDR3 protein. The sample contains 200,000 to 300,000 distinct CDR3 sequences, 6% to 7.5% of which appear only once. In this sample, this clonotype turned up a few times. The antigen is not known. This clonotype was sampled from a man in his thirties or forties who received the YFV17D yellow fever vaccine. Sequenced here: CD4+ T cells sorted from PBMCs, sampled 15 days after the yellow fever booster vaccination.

The CDR3 region has the DNA TGCAGCGTTGAAGGCCGCGGGCAAACCTACGAGCAGTACTTC. It translates to CSVEGRGQTYEQYF. The V gene is TRBV29-1, the J gene TRBJ2-7; D possibly corresponds to TRBD2 (5 bases). Germline CDR1 is SQVTM and CDR2 is ANQGSEA. Trimming removed 1 base from V and 2 bases from J, with 12 bases in between. The CDR3 contains 14 residues.